This T cell receptor beta chain is drawn from a study of CD8 T cells in ankylosing spondylitis. Study-level points and caveats: Significant enrichment of disease-linked clones was reported in matched ankylosing spondylitis synovial fluid. Seemingly distinctive of ankylosing spondylitis blood was a TCR beta motif formed by eight highly homologous variants. Previous work reported some of these motif variants in the synovial fluid and blood of reactive arthritis.

CDR1 and CDR2 (germline): LGHNA, YSLEER. V lost 1 base and J 0 bases, leaving 12 bases between the germline ends. This CDR3 is 16 amino acids long. This clonotype came up a few times. What it recognizes is unknown. Libraries of TCR beta came from quantitative 5'-RACE with molecular barcodes. MiXCR was run by TCRdb on the 5' RACE reads, yielding one entry per CDR3 protein. There are hundreds of thousands of distinct CDR3 sequences in the sample; about an eighth occur only once, and 0.51% lies in the top ten. Input material: blood, either unsorted or a sorted T cell fraction (not recorded which). The TCR comes from a male donor with ankylosing spondylitis. The J gene is TRBJ1-1, the V gene TRBV4-3; D gene unclear. This CDR3 is CASSQGDQILNTEAFF. In DNA form, the CDR3 reads TGCGCCAGCAGCCAAGGTGACCAGATCTTGAACACTGAAGCTTTCTTT.